Listed here is a single T cell receptor beta chain. These data come from a study of blood T cell repertoires in COVID-19. The V end lost 3 bases, the J end lost 5 bases, and 10 bases lay between the germline ends. CDR3 length: 12 residues. The germline V gene encodes CDR1 SQVTM and CDR2 ANQGSEA. Only in-frame clones appear in the TCRdb table, and some are missing; sequencing was by immunoSEQ multiplex PCR. This sample carries 200,000 to 250,000 clones, 84% of them seen once, and the ten largest clones take approximately 6.2%. This receptor was identified in a woman aged 40 to 55 who had recovered from COVID-19. Sequencing was performed on PBMCs or T cells enriched from blood (not recorded which). This chain links TRBV29-1 with TRBJ1-1; the D gene is possibly TRBD1 (6 bases). The CDR3 DNA sequence: TGCAGCGTTGACAAGGGGGGGACTGAAGCTTTCTTT. Translation: CSVDKGGTEAFF.